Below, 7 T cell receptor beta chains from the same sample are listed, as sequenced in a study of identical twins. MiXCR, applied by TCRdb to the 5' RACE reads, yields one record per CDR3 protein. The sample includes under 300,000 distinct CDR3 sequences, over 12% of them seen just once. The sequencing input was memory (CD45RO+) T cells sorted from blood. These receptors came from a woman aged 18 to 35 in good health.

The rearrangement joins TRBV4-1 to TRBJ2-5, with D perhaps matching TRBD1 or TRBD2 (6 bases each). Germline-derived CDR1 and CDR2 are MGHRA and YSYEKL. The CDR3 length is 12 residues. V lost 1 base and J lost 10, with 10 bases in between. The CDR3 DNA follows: TGCGCCAGCAGCCAAGCGGGGGCACACCAGTACTTC. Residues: CASSQAGAHQYF.

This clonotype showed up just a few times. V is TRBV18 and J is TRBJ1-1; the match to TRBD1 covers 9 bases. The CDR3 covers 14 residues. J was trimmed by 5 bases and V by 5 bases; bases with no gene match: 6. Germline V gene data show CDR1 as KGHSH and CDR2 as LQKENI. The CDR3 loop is CASSIGQGSTEAFF. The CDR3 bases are TGTGCCAGCTCAATTGGACAGGGGTCGACTGAAGCTTTCTTT.

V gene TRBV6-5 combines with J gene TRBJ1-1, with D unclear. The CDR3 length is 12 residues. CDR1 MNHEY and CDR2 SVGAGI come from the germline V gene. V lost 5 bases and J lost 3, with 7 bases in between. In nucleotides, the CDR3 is TGTGCCAGCAGTGCACGGTACACTGAAGCTTTCTTT. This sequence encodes CASSARYTEAFF.

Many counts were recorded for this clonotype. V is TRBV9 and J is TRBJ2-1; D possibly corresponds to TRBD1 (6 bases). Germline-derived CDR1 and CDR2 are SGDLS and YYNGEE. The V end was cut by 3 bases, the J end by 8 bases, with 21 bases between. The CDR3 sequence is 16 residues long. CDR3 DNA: TGTGCCAGCAGCGCCCGGGACAACCCTACATTGGATGAGCAGTTCTTC. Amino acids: CASSARDNPTLDEQFF. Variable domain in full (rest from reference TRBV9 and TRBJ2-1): DSGVTQTPKHLITATGQRVTLRCSPRSGDLSVYWYQQSLDQGLQFLIQYYNGEERAKGNILERFSAQQFPDLHSELNLSSLELGDSALYFCASSARDNPTLDEQFFGPGTRLTVL.

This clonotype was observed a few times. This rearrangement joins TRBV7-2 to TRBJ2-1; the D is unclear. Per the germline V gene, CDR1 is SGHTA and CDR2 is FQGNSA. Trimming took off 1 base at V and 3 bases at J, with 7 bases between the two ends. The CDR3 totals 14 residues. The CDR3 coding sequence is TGTGCCAGCAGCTTAGGACTGATCTACAATGAGCAGTTCTTC. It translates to CASSLGLIYNEQFF.

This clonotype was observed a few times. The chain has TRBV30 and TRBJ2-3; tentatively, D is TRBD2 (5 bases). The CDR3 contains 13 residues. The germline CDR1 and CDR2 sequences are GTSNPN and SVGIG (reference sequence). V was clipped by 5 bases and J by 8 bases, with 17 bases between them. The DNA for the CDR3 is TGTGCCTGGGGCCTTCAGCGGAGCCTTACGCAGTATTTT. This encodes CAWGLQRSLTQYF.

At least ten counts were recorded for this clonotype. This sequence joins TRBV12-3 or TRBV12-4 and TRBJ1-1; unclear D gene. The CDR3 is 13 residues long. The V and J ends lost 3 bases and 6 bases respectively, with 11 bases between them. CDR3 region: CASSFGHGAEAFF. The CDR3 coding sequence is TGTGCCAGCAGTTTCGGCCACGGGGCTGAAGCTTTCTTT.